These T cell receptor beta chains were read from a single sample in a study of blood T cell repertoires in COVID-19. Clones were read by immunoSEQ multiplex PCR, and TCRdb kept only the in-frame ones, dropping some. The repertoire has roughly 360,000 clones, roughly four fifths of them found once; the top ten carry less than 6%. The sequenced sample consisted of PBMCs or T cells enriched from blood (not recorded which). These TCRs come from a woman aged 45-60 years who had recovered from COVID-19. Both conserved end residues are part of each CDR3. D genes are given only for firm matches. Part of the rows lack a size; the others show once, few, many or a class for expanded clones.

cdr3_aa: CASTPDRHSTDTQYF
cdr3_nt: TGTGCCAGCACCCCCGACAGACACAGCACAGATACGCAGTATTTT
d_call: .
clone_size: .
j_call: TRBJ2-3
v_call: TRBV7-2

cdr3_aa: CAWDRTGGPEKLFF
cdr3_nt: TGTGCCTGGGACAGGACAGGGGGACCTGAAAAACTGTTTTTT
d_call: TRBD1
clone_size: .
j_call: TRBJ1-4
v_call: TRBV30

cdr3_aa: CASSFVSGRVFYNEQFF
cdr3_nt: TGTGCCAGCAGCTTTGTTAGCGGGAGGGTTTTCTACAATGAGCAGTTCTTC
d_call: TRBD2
clone_size: .
j_call: TRBJ2-1
v_call: TRBV5-4

cdr3_aa: CASSLAFLKREGVYEQYF
cdr3_nt: TGTGCCAGCAGCTTAGCTTTTCTTAAGCGGGAGGGCGTCTACGAGCAGTACTTC
d_call: TRBD2
clone_size: once
j_call: TRBJ2-7
v_call: TRBV7-9

cdr3_aa: CASSLLPQGTGEQYF
cdr3_nt: TGTGCCAGCAGTCTACTCCCACAGGGGACGGGGGAGCAGTACTTC
d_call: TRBD1
clone_size: .
j_call: TRBJ2-7
v_call: TRBV27

cdr3_aa: CASSGGGTGGLYEQYF
cdr3_nt: TGTGCCAGCAGTGGTGGGGGGACAGGGGGACTTTACGAGCAGTACTTC
d_call: TRBD1
clone_size: .
j_call: TRBJ2-7
v_call: TRBV2

cdr3_aa: CSAATYAYNEQFF
cdr3_nt: TGCAGCGCGGCGACATACGCCTACAATGAGCAGTTCTTC
d_call: .
clone_size: .
j_call: TRBJ2-1
v_call: TRBV29-1

cdr3_aa: CASSPRTGGNEKLFF
cdr3_nt: TGCGCCAGCAGCCCTCGGACAGGCGGTAATGAAAAACTGTTTTTT
d_call: TRBD1
clone_size: .
j_call: TRBJ1-4
v_call: TRBV5-1

cdr3_aa: CASSVFQGAGGYTF
cdr3_nt: TGTGCCAGCAGCGTATTCCAGGGGGCGGGTGGCTACACCTTC
d_call: TRBD1
clone_size: once
j_call: TRBJ1-2
v_call: TRBV9

cdr3_aa: CASSPRQGPVETQYF
cdr3_nt: TGTGCCAGCTCACCTCGACAGGGTCCGGTGGAGACCCAGTACTTC
d_call: TRBD1
clone_size: .
j_call: TRBJ2-5
v_call: TRBV18

cdr3_aa: CASSFSGRAGTQYF
cdr3_nt: TGTGCCAGCAGTTTTAGCGGGAGGGCCGGGACCCAGTACTTC
d_call: TRBD2
clone_size: .
j_call: TRBJ2-5
v_call: TRBV27

cdr3_aa: CASSYGPSSGANVLTF
cdr3_nt: TGTGCCAGCAGTTACGGTCCCAGCTCTGGGGCCAACGTCCTGACTTTC
d_call: .
clone_size: .
j_call: TRBJ2-6
v_call: TRBV6-5

cdr3_aa: CASSLLRISNTEAFF
cdr3_nt: TGTGCCAGCAGTTTATTGAGGATAAGCAACACTGAAGCTTTCTTT
d_call: .
clone_size: .
j_call: TRBJ1-1
v_call: TRBV28

cdr3_aa: CATKEGVTGELFF
cdr3_nt: TGTGCCACTAAAGAGGGGGTCACCGGGGAGCTGTTTTTT
d_call: .
clone_size: few
j_call: TRBJ2-2
v_call: TRBV19

cdr3_aa: CAWSASWGSSGNTIYF
cdr3_nt: TGTGCCTGGAGTGCCTCGTGGGGCAGTTCTGGAAACACCATATATTTT
d_call: .
clone_size: few
j_call: TRBJ1-3
v_call: TRBV30

cdr3_aa: CASSLTPPSYEQYF
cdr3_nt: TGTGCCAGCAGCTTAACACCCCCTTCCTACGAGCAGTACTTC
d_call: .
clone_size: .
j_call: TRBJ2-7
v_call: TRBV7-2

cdr3_aa: CASSPPGSSGGEQYF
cdr3_nt: TGTGCCAGCAGCCCACCAGGGTCTAGCGGGGGAGAGCAGTACTTC
d_call: TRBD2
clone_size: few
j_call: TRBJ2-7
v_call: TRBV7-9

cdr3_aa: CASSALSYEQYF
cdr3_nt: TGTGCCAGCAGTGCTCTGTCCTACGAGCAGTACTTC
d_call: .
clone_size: .
j_call: TRBJ2-7
v_call: TRBV2

cdr3_aa: CASSVDTGNTEAFF
cdr3_nt: TGTGCCAGCAGCGTAGATACAGGGAACACTGAAGCTTTCTTT
d_call: .
clone_size: .
j_call: TRBJ1-1
v_call: TRBV7-9

cdr3_aa: CASSFDRSRGNQPQHF
cdr3_nt: TGTGCCAGCAGCTTTGACAGGTCCCGGGGTAATCAGCCCCAGCATTTT
d_call: .
clone_size: .
j_call: TRBJ1-5
v_call: TRBV27

cdr3_aa: CASSPVTEETQYF
cdr3_nt: TGCGCCAGCAGCCCGGTAACAGAAGAGACCCAGTACTTC
d_call: .
clone_size: once
j_call: TRBJ2-5
v_call: TRBV5-1

cdr3_aa: CASSIPRGLLDAGELFF
cdr3_nt: TGTGCCAGTAGTATACCAAGGGGCCTTTTAGACGCCGGGGAGCTGTTTTTT
d_call: .
clone_size: .
j_call: TRBJ2-2
v_call: TRBV19

cdr3_aa: CASSPGGDSGNEQFF
cdr3_nt: TGTGCCAGCAGTCCGGGGGGCGATTCGGGTAATGAGCAGTTCTTC
d_call: .
clone_size: .
j_call: TRBJ2-1
v_call: TRBV6-6

cdr3_aa: CASSDRDFYGYTF
cdr3_nt: TGTGCCAGCAGTGATCGAGACTTCTATGGCTACACCTTC
d_call: .
clone_size: .
j_call: TRBJ1-2
v_call: TRBV2

cdr3_aa: CASNQGASTDTQYF
cdr3_nt: TGTGCCAGCAACCAGGGGGCTAGCACAGATACGCAGTATTTT
d_call: TRBD1
clone_size: .
j_call: TRBJ2-3
v_call: TRBV7-9

cdr3_aa: CASSLLVSRTANTGELFF
cdr3_nt: TGTGCCAGCAGCCTCCTGGTTTCGCGGACAGCGAACACCGGGGAGCTGTTTTTT
d_call: .
clone_size: .
j_call: TRBJ2-2
v_call: TRBV5-5

cdr3_aa: CSAPNILRTGTYEQYF
cdr3_nt: TGCAGCGCCCCAAATATTCTGAGGACAGGGACATACGAGCAGTACTTC
d_call: TRBD1
clone_size: once
j_call: TRBJ2-7
v_call: TRBV29-1

cdr3_aa: CASSPQGENSPLHF
cdr3_nt: TGTGCCAGCTCACCACAGGGGGAAAATTCACCCCTCCACTTT
d_call: .
clone_size: .
j_call: TRBJ1-6
v_call: TRBV18

cdr3_aa: CASSHRNTGNYGYTF
cdr3_nt: TGCGCCAGCAGCCACCGAAACACAGGGAACTATGGCTACACCTTC
d_call: .
clone_size: once
j_call: TRBJ1-2
v_call: TRBV4-1

cdr3_aa: CASSTRTSGGASSYEQYF
cdr3_nt: TGTGCCAGCAGCACTCGGACTAGCGGGGGCGCCAGCTCCTACGAGCAGTACTTC
d_call: TRBD2
clone_size: once
j_call: TRBJ2-7
v_call: TRBV7-2

cdr3_aa: CASSWTRGQGTTGYTF
cdr3_nt: TGTGCCAGCAGTTGGACCCGGGGACAGGGTACGACTGGCTACACCTTC
d_call: TRBD1
clone_size: .
j_call: TRBJ1-2
v_call: TRBV6-2/TRBV6-3

cdr3_aa: CASSPGKARGYTF
cdr3_nt: TGCGCCAGCAGCCCCGGGAAGGCCCGGGGCTACACCTTC
d_call: .
clone_size: .
j_call: TRBJ1-2
v_call: TRBV4-3

cdr3_aa: CASSGGGEYGYTF
cdr3_nt: TGTGCCAGCAGCGGAGGAGGGGAATATGGCTACACCTTC
d_call: .
clone_size: .
j_call: TRBJ1-2
v_call: TRBV5-6

cdr3_aa: CDSGESSYEQYF
cdr3_nt: TGCGACAGCGGGGAGAGCTCCTACGAGCAGTACTTC
d_call: TRBD2
clone_size: .
j_call: TRBJ2-7
v_call: TRBV23-1

cdr3_aa: CASSPAPGHRETQYF
cdr3_nt: TGTGCCAGCAGCCCCGCCCCGGGACATAGAGAGACCCAGTACTTC
d_call: .
clone_size: .
j_call: TRBJ2-5
v_call: TRBV5-6

cdr3_aa: CSVLRTPNGYTF
cdr3_nt: TGCAGCGTTCTGAGGACTCCTAATGGCTACACCTTC
d_call: .
clone_size: .
j_call: TRBJ1-2
v_call: TRBV29-1

cdr3_aa: CASSLRPGLADDTGELFF
cdr3_nt: TGTGCCAGCAGCTTGCGTCCCGGACTAGCGGACGACACCGGGGAGCTGTTTTTT
d_call: TRBD2
clone_size: .
j_call: TRBJ2-2
v_call: TRBV5-8

cdr3_aa: CASSTPTGINYGYTF
cdr3_nt: TGTGCCAGCAGCACACCGACAGGGATAAACTATGGCTACACCTTC
d_call: TRBD1
clone_size: .
j_call: TRBJ1-2
v_call: TRBV7-9

cdr3_aa: CASSYGQGSYGYTF
cdr3_nt: TGTGCCAGCAGTTACGGACAGGGTAGCTATGGCTACACCTTC
d_call: TRBD1
clone_size: few
j_call: TRBJ1-2
v_call: TRBV6-5

cdr3_aa: CASSGRQGDYGYTF
cdr3_nt: TGTGCCAGCAGCGGACGACAGGGGGATTATGGCTACACCTTC
d_call: TRBD1
clone_size: .
j_call: TRBJ1-2
v_call: TRBV7-2

cdr3_aa: CAWSPPAGGYTF
cdr3_nt: TGTGCCTGGAGTCCCCCCGCGGGGGGCTACACCTTC
d_call: .
clone_size: .
j_call: TRBJ1-2
v_call: TRBV30

cdr3_aa: CASGPGTAYEQYF
cdr3_nt: TGTGCCAGCGGTCCCGGGACAGCTTACGAGCAGTACTTC
d_call: TRBD1
clone_size: .
j_call: TRBJ2-7
v_call: TRBV6-5

cdr3_aa: CASSSTTSGTYEQFF
cdr3_nt: TGTGCCAGCAGCTCGACGACTAGCGGGACCTATGAGCAGTTCTTC
d_call: TRBD2
clone_size: .
j_call: TRBJ2-1
v_call: TRBV7-3

cdr3_aa: CASSQAVSNQPQHF
cdr3_nt: TGTGCCAGCAGCCAAGCAGTTAGCAATCAGCCCCAGCATTTT
d_call: .
clone_size: .
j_call: TRBJ1-5
v_call: TRBV3-1/TRBV3-2

cdr3_aa: CASSMGTGNIQYF
cdr3_nt: TGTGCCAGCAGCATGGGAACGGGGAACATTCAGTACTTC
d_call: .
clone_size: .
j_call: TRBJ2-4
v_call: TRBV7-2

cdr3_aa: CASTSKRQGGTNTEAFF
cdr3_nt: TGTGCCAGTACCTCAAAACGGCAGGGAGGAACGAACACTGAAGCTTTCTTT
d_call: .
clone_size: .
j_call: TRBJ1-1
v_call: TRBV19